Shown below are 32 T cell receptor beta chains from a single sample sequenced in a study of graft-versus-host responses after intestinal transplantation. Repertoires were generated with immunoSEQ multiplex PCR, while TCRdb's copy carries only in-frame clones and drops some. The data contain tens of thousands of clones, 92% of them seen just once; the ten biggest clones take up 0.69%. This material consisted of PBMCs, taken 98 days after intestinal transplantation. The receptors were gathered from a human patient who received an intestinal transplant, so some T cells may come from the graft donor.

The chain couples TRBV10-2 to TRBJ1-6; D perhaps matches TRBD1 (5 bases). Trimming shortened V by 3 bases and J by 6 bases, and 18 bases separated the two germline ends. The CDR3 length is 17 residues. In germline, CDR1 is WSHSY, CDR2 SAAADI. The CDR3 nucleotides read TGCGCCAGCAGTGACGGGGACCGTAGACTGGGTAATTCACCCCTCCACTTT. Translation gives CASSDGDRRLGNSPLHF.

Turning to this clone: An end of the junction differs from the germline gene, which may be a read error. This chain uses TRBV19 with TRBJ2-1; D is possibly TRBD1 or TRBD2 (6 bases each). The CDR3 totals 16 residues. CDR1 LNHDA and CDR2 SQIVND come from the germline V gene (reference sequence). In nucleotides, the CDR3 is TGTGCCAGTAGTAACCCGGGGGCTAGCTCCTACAATGAGCAGCTCTTC. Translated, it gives CASSNPGASSYNEQLF. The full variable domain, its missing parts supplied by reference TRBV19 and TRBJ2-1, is DGGITQSPKYLFRKEGQNVTLSCEQNLNHDAMYWYRQDPGQGLRLIYYSQIVNDFQKGDIAEGYSVSREKKESFPLTVTSAQKNPTAFYLCASSNPGASSYNEQLFGPGTRLTVL.

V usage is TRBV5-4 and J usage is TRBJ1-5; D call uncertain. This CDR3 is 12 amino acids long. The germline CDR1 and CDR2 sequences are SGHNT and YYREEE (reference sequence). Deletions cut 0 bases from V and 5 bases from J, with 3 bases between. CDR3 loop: CASSLEDQPQHF. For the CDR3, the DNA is TGTGCCAGCAGCTTGGAGGATCAGCCCCAGCATTTT.

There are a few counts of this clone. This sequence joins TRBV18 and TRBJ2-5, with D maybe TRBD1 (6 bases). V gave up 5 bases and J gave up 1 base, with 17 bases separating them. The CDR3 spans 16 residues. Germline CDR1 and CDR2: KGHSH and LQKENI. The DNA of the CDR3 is TGTGCCAGCTCATCTGGGGGCACTAACTTCCAAGAGACCCAGTACTTC. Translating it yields CASSSGGTNFQETQYF.

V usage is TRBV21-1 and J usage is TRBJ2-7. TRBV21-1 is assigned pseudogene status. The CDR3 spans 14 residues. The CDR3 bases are TGTGCCAGCAGCACGTCGCTCGCCTCCTACGAGCAGTACTTC. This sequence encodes CASSTSLASYEQYF.

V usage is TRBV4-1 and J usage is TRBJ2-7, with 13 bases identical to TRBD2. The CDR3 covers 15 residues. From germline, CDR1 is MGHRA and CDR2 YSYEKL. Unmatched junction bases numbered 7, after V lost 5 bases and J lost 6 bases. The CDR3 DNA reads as TGCGCCAGCAGCTACGGACTAGCGGGAGATCGCGAGCAGTACTTC. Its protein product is CASSYGLAGDREQYF.

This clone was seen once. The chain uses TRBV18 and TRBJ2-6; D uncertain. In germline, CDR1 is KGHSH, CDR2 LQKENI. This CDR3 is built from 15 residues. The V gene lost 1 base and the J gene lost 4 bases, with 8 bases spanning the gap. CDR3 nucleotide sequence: TGTGCCAGCTCACCACGGGGTCCCGGGGCCAACGTCCTGACTTTC. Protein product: CASSPRGPGANVLTF.

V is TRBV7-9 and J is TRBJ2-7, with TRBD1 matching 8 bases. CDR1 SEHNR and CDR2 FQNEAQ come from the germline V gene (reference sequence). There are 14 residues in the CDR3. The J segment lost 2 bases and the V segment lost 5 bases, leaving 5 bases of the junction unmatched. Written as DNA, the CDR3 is TGTGCCAGCAGCCGGGCGGACAGGGCCTACGAGCAGTACTTC. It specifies CASSRADRAYEQYF.

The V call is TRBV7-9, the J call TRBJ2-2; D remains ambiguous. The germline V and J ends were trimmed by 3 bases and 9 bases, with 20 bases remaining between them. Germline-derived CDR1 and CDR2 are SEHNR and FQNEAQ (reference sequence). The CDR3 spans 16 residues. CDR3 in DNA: TGTGCCAGCAGCTTCGAGCCTTTAGCCGTTCACCGGGAGCTGTTTTTT. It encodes CASSFEPLAVHRELFF.

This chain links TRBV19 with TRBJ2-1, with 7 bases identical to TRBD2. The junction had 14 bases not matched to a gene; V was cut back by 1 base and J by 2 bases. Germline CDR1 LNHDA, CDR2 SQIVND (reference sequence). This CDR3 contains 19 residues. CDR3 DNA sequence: TGTGCCAGTAGTATAGCGAATCCAGCGGGGTGGAGCGCCTACAATGAGCAGTTCTTC. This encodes CASSIANPAGWSAYNEQFF.

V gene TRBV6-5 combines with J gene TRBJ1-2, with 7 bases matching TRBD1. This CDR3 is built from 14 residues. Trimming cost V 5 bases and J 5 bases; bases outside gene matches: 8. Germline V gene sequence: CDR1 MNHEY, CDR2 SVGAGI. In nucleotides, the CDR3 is TGTGCCAGCAGTCCCGACAGGGAAGGGTATGGCTACACCTTC. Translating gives CASSPDREGYGYTF.

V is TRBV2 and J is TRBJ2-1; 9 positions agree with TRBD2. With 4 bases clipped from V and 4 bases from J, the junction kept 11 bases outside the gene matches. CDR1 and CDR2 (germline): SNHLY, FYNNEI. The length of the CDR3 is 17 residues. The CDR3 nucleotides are TGTGCCAGCAGTGGGCAGGGAGGGACTAGCAGTTACAATGAGCAGTTCTTC. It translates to CASSGQGGTSSYNEQFF.

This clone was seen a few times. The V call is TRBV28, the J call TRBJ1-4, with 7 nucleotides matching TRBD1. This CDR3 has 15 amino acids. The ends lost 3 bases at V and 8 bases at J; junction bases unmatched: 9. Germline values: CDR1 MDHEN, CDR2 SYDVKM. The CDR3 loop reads CASSFLTGKVEKLFF. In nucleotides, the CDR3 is TGTGCCAGCAGTTTCTTGACAGGGAAAGTAGAAAAACTGTTTTTT.

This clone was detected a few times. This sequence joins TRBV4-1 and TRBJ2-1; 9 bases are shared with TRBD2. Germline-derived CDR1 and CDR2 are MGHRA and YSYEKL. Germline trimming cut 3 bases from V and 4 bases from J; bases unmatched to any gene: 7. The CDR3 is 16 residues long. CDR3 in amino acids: CASSQAPGLAYNEQFF. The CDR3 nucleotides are TGCGCCAGCAGCCAGGCCCCGGGACTAGCTTACAATGAGCAGTTCTTC.

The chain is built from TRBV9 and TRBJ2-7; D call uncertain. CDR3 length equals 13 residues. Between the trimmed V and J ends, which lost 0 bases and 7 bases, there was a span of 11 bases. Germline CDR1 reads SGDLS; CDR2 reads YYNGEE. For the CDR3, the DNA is TGTGCCAGCAGCGTAGACGCGTTGGGGGAGCAGTACTTC. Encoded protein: CASSVDALGEQYF.

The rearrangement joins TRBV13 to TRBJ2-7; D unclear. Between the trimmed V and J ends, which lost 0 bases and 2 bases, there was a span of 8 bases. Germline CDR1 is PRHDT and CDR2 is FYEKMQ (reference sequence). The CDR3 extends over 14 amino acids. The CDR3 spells CASSLGPTPYEQYF. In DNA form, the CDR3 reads TGTGCCAGCAGCTTAGGACCGACCCCCTACGAGCAGTACTTC.

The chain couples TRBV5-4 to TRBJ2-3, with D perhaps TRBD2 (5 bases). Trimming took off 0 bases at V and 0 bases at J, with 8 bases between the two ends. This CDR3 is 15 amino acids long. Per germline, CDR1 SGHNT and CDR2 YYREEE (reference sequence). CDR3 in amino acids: CASSLETGSTDTQYF. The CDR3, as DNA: TGTGCCAGCAGCTTGGAAACGGGAAGCACAGATACGCAGTATTTT.

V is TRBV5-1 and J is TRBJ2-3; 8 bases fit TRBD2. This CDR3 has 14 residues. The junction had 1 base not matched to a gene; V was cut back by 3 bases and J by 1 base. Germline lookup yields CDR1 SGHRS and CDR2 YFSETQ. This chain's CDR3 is CASSYGGGTDTQYF. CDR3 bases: TGCGCCAGCAGCTACGGGGGGGGCACAGATACGCAGTATTTT.

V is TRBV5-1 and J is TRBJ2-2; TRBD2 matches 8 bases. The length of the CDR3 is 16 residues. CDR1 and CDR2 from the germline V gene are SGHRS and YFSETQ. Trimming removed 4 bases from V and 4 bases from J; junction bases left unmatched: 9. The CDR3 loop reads CASSALLRGATGELFF. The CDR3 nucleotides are TGCGCCAGCAGCGCCCTCCTGCGGGGGGCCACCGGGGAGCTGTTTTTT.

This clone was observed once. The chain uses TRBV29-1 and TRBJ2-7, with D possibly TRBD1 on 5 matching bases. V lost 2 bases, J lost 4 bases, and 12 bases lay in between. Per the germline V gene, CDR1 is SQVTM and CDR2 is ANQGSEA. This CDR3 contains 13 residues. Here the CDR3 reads CSVEQGKGYEQYF. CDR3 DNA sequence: TGCAGCGTTGAACAGGGCAAAGGTTACGAGCAGTACTTC.

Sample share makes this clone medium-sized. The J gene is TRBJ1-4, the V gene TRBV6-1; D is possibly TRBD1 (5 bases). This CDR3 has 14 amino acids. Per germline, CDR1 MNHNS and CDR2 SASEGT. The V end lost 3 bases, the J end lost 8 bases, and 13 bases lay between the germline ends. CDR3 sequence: CASSDGGDWEKLFF. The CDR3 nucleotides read TGTGCCAGCAGTGATGGAGGGGATTGGGAAAAACTGTTTTTT.

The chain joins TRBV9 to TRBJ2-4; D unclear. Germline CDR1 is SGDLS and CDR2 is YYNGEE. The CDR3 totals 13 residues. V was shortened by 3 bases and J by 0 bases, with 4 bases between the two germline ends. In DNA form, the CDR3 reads TGTGCCAGCAGCGACGGAGCCAAAAACATTCAGTACTTC. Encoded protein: CASSDGAKNIQYF.

CDR3 in DNA: TGTGCCAGCAGAATGGGTTTAACGGTGCATGAGCAGTTCTTC. Amino acids: CASRMGLTVHEQFF. The chain couples TRBV6-1 to TRBJ2-1, with no clear D. CDR3 length: 14 amino acids. V lost 6 bases to trimming and J lost 8 bases, with 17 bases between them. Germline-derived CDR1 and CDR2 are MNHNS and SASEGT.

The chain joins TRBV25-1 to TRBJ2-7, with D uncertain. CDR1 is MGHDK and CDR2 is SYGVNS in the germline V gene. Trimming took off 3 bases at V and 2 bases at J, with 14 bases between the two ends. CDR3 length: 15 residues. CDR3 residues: CASSDRLTVAYEQYF. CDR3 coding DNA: TGTGCCAGCAGTGACCGTCTAACAGTGGCCTACGAGCAGTACTTC.

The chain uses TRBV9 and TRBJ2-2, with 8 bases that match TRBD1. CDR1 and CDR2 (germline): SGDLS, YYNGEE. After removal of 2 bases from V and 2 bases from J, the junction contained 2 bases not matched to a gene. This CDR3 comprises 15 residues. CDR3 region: CASSVDRGNTGELFF. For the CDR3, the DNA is TGTGCCAGCAGCGTCGACAGGGGCAACACCGGGGAGCTGTTTTTT. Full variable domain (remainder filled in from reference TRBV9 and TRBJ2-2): DSGVTQTPKHLITATGQRVTLRCSPRSGDLSVYWYQQSLDQGLQFLIQYYNGEERAKGNILERFSAQQFPDLHSELNLSSLELGDSALYFCASSVDRGNTGELFFGEGSRLTVL.

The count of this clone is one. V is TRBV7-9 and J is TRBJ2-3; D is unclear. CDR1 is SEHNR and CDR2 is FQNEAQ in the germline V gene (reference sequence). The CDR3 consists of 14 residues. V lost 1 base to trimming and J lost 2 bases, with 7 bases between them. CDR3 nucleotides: TGTGCCAGCAGCTTAGGGCTGCACACAGATACGCAGTATTTT. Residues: CASSLGLHTDTQYF.

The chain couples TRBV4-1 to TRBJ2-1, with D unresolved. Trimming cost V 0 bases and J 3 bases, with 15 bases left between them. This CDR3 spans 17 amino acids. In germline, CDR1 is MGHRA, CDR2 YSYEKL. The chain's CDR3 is CASSQDLYTSLYNEQFF. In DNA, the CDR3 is TGCGCCAGCAGCCAAGATCTTTACACCTCACTCTACAATGAGCAGTTCTTC.

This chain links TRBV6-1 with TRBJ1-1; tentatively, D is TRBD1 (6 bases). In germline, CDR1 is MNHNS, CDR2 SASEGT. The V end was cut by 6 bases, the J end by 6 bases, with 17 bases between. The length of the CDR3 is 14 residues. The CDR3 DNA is TGTGCCAGCAGGACCGGGACACAGCTCGCTGAAGCTTTCTTT. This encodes CASRTGTQLAEAFF.

CDR3 in amino acids: CATSRGARLEQYF. CDR3 nucleotide sequence: TGTGCCACCAGCAGAGGGGCTCGGCTCGAGCAGTACTTC. The chain recombines TRBV15 with TRBJ2-7; no clear D gene. Trimming pared 1 base from V and 6 bases from J, leaving 10 bases between. The CDR3 loop spans 13 amino acids. Germline CDR1 is LNHNV and CDR2 is YYDKDF (reference sequence).

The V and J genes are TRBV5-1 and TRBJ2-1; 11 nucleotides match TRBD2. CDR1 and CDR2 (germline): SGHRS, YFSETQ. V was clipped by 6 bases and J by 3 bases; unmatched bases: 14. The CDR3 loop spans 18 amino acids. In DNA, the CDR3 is TGCGCCAGCACCCCTCTAGCGGGGGGCTCCTATTACTACAATGAGCAGTTCTTC. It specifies CASTPLAGGSYYYNEQFF.

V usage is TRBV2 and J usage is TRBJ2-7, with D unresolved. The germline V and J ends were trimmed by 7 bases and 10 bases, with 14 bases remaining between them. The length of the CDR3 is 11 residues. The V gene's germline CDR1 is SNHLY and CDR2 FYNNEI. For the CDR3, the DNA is TGTGCCAGCACAGGTGGGGTTGCCCAGTACTTC. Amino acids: CASTGGVAQYF.

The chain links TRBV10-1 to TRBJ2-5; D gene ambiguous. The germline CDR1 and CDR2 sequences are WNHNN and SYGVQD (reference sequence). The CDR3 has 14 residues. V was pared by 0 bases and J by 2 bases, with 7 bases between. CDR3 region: CASSESPGQETQYF. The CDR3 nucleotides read TGCGCCAGCAGTGAGTCTCCAGGTCAAGAGACCCAGTACTTC.